These 18 T cell receptor beta chains originate from one sample sequenced in a study of shared clonotypes between healthy human individuals. It was CD45RO-negative cells, positively selected for CCR7, that made up naive CD8 cells, with terminally differentiated effector memory CD45RA+ cells excluded. TCRdb's copy holds only in-frame clones and misses some; the assay was immunoSEQ multiplex PCR. The table records about 1.9 million clones, approximately 92% of them present only once. Sample: naive CD8+ T cells from PBMCs. Receptors were obtained from a man in his late teens or twenties in good health. Some clones in this sample may be carry-over from other donors' samples.

The chain carries TRBV7-2 and TRBJ2-1; 12 bases are shared with TRBD2. V lost 8 bases to trimming and J lost 3 bases; unmatched junction nucleotides: 11. CDR1 is SGHTA and CDR2 is FQGNSA in the germline V gene. The length of the CDR3 is 17 residues. CDR3 protein: CASAPIGLAGYYNEQFF. The CDR3 DNA reads TGTGCCAGCGCCCCAATCGGACTAGCGGGATACTACAATGAGCAGTTCTTC.

The chain joins TRBV7-8 to TRBJ1-5; tentative D call: TRBD1 (5 bases). The CDR3 totals 17 residues. Germline V gene lookup returns CDR1 SGHVS and CDR2 FQNEAQ. Trimming pared 2 bases from V and 0 bases from J, leaving 14 bases between. DNA of the CDR3: TGTGCCAGCAGCTTATATAGGGGAGGAAATAGCAATCAGCCCCAGCATTTT. Translation: CASSLYRGGNSNQPQHF.

The chain employs TRBV4-1 and TRBJ2-7; D unclear. Germline CDR1 MGHRA, CDR2 YSYEKL. The CDR3 totals 14 residues. V was cut by 0 bases and J by 2 bases, with 8 bases left in between. CDR3 nucleotides: TGCGCCAGCAGCCAAGAGGAGTACACCTACGAGCAGTACTTC. Translated, it gives CASSQEEYTYEQYF.

The V gene is TRBV6-1, the J gene TRBJ1-2; the match to TRBD1 covers 7 bases. The CDR3 runs 18 residues. CDR1 and CDR2 from the germline V gene are MNHNS and SASEGT. The ends lost 3 bases at V and 5 bases at J; junction bases unmatched: 18. The CDR3 protein is CASSDWSPRQGRWYGYTF. The CDR3, as DNA: TGTGCCAGCAGTGATTGGTCCCCCCGACAGGGAAGGTGGTATGGCTACACCTTC.

The CDR3 coding sequence is TGCGCCAGCAGCCAAGACCCGGACCGTACGAATGAAAAACTGTTTTTT. It encodes CASSQDPDRTNEKLFF. The chain recombines TRBV4-1 with TRBJ1-4; D gene unclear. Germline V gene lookup returns CDR1 MGHRA and CDR2 YSYEKL. V was shortened by 0 bases and J by 5 bases, with 13 bases between the two germline ends. The CDR3 length is 16 residues.

The chain recombines TRBV7-8 with TRBJ2-3; no reliable D call. The CDR3 totals 15 residues. Trimming shortened V by 5 bases and J by 4 bases, and 16 bases separated the two germline ends. The V gene's germline CDR1 is SGHVS and CDR2 FQNEAQ. CDR3 in DNA: TGTGCCAGCAGCCCAGCCCTCCAGGTCGCAGATACGCAGTATTTT. Translating it yields CASSPALQVADTQYF.

The chain combines TRBV5-1 with TRBJ2-3; 9 bases match TRBD2. Per the germline V gene, CDR1 is SGHRS and CDR2 is YFSETQ. After removal of 4 bases from V and 5 bases from J, the junction contained 14 bases not matched to a gene. The CDR3 runs to 17 residues. The CDR3 spells CASSIGTSSYAGDTQYF. CDR3 coding DNA: TGCGCCAGCAGCATTGGGACTAGCAGTTACGCGGGAGATACGCAGTATTTT.

The rearrangement links TRBV9 to TRBJ1-1; 9 bases are shared with TRBD1. The CDR3 is made up of 15 amino acids. The germline V gene encodes CDR1 SGDLS and CDR2 YYNGEE. V lost 3 bases, J lost 7 bases, and 10 bases stayed unmatched. The CDR3 DNA is TGTGCCAGCAGCGAGGGACCGGGACAGGGCTTTGAAGCTTTCTTT. Translated: CASSEGPGQGFEAFF.

The rearrangement links TRBV30 to TRBJ2-7, with D hard to call. Germline CDR1 GTSNPN, CDR2 SVGIG (reference sequence). The CDR3 covers 13 residues. V lost 5 bases to trimming and J lost 1 base, with 12 bases between them. CDR3: CAWSDGWSYEQYF. The CDR3 DNA is TGTGCCTGGTCGGACGGGTGGTCCTACGAGCAGTACTTC.

This sequence joins TRBV28 and TRBJ1-3; TRBD1 is a possible D gene (5 bases). The CDR3 has 15 residues. V dropped 5 bases and J dropped 6 bases, with 17 bases sitting between them. CDR1 and CDR2 from the germline V gene are MDHEN and SYDVKM. The CDR3 here is CASSPTVEDPNTIYF. DNA of the CDR3: TGTGCCAGCAGTCCGACAGTCGAGGATCCAAACACCATATATTTT.

The chain uses TRBV9 and TRBJ2-1; the match to TRBD2 covers 8 bases. This CDR3 is 15 amino acids long. Trimming took 6 bases from V and 5 from J; bases not matched to a gene: 10. Germline loops: CDR1 SGDLS, CDR2 YYNGEE. The chain's CDR3 is CASTPAGAGHNEQFF. The CDR3, as DNA: TGTGCCAGCACCCCAGCGGGAGCGGGGCACAATGAGCAGTTCTTC.

The chain has TRBV27 and TRBJ2-7; unclear D gene. The CDR3 loop spans 13 amino acids. The V gene lost 6 bases and the J gene lost 1 base, with 10 bases spanning the gap. Germline loops: CDR1 MNHEY, CDR2 SMNVEV (reference sequence). The CDR3 is CASSVVFSYEQYF. The CDR3 DNA reads as TGTGCCAGCAGCGTTGTCTTTTCCTACGAGCAGTACTTC.

This chain connects TRBV9 to TRBJ2-2, with D tentatively TRBD1 (5 bases). CDR3 length equals 14 residues. CDR1 is SGDLS and CDR2 is YYNGEE in the germline V gene. The V end lost 0 bases, the J end lost 8 bases, and 11 bases lay between the germline ends. CDR3 protein: CASSVGQGGGELFF. In DNA form, the CDR3 reads TGTGCCAGCAGCGTAGGTCAGGGTGGAGGGGAGCTGTTTTTT.

Only a few counts were recorded for this clone. The chain carries TRBV27 and TRBJ2-7; perhaps TRBD1 as D (6 bases). From germline, CDR1 is MNHEY and CDR2 SMNVEV (reference sequence). The CDR3 has 12 residues. The CDR3: CVRDTPSYEQYF. CDR3 bases: TGTGTTCGGGACACGCCCTCTTACGAGCAGTACTTC.

This clone came up once. V usage is TRBV7-3 and J usage is TRBJ2-6, with TRBD1 matching over 10 bases. Germline lookup yields CDR1 SGHTA and CDR2 FQGTGA. J gave up 0 bases and V 1 base, and 3 bases lay outside the gene matches. The CDR3 consists of 18 residues. The CDR3 loop is CASSLMRDRGSGANVLTF. As DNA, the CDR3 is TGTGCCAGCAGCTTAATGAGGGACAGGGGCTCTGGGGCCAACGTCCTGACTTTC.

A note on this clone: One end of the junction does not line up with germline, which may come from a read error. The CDR3 here is CASSQVTSGSPERDF. CDR3 bases: TGCGCCAGCAGCCAAGTAACTAGCGGGAGTCCCGAGCGCGACTTC. This rearrangement joins TRBV4-1 to TRBJ2-7, with TRBD2 matching 11 bases. CDR1 and CDR2 from the germline V gene are MGHRA and YSYEKL. This CDR3 comprises 15 residues.

For this clone: A read error is the likely source, as a far larger clone sits one nucleotide away. The chain employs TRBV5-8 and TRBJ1-1, with D maybe TRBD1 (5 bases). The CDR3 is made up of 13 amino acids. Looked up from germline, CDR1 is SGHTS and CDR2 is YDEGEE. Trimming pared 4 bases from V and 1 base from J, leaving 8 bases between. DNA of the CDR3: TGTGCCAGCAGCCAGGGACCGAACACTGAAGCTTTCTTT. Encoded protein: CASSQGPNTEAFF.

V is TRBV2 and J is TRBJ2-7; TRBD2 matches 9 bases. Germline-derived CDR1 and CDR2 are SNHLY and FYNNEI. The CDR3 has 16 residues. Trimming cost V 2 bases and J 3 bases; bases outside gene matches: 8. In DNA form, the CDR3 reads TGTGCCAGCAGTGAACTCCCAGCGGGAGGTCTCTACGAGCAGTACTTC. It translates to CASSELPAGGLYEQYF.